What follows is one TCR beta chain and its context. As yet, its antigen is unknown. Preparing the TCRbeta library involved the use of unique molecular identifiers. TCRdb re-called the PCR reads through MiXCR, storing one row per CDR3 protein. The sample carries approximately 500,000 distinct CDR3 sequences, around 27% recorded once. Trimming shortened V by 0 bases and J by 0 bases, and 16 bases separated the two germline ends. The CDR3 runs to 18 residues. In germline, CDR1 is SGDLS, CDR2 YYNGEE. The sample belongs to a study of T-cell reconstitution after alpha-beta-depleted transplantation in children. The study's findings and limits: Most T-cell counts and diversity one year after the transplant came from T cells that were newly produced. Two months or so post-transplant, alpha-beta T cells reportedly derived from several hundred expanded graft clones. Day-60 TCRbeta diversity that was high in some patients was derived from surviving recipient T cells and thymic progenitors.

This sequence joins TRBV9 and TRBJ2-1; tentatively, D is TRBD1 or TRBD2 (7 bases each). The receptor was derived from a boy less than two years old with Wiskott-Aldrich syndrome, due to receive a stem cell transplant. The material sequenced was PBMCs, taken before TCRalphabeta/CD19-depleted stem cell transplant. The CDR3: CASSVVGGTASSYNEQFF. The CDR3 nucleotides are TGTGCCAGCAGCGTAGTCGGGGGGACAGCGAGCTCCTACAATGAGCAGTTCTTC.